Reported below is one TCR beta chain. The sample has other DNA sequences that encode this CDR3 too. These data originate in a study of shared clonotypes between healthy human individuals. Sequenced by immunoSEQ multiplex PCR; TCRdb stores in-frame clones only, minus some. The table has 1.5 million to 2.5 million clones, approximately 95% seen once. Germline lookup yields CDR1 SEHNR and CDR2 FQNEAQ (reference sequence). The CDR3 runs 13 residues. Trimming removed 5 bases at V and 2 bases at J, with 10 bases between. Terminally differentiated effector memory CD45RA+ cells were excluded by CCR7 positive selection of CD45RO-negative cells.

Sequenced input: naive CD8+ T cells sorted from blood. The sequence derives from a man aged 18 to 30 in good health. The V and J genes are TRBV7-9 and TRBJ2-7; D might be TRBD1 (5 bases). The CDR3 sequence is CASSPDSTYEQYF. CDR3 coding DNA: TGTGCCAGCAGCCCAGACAGCACCTACGAGCAGTACTTC.